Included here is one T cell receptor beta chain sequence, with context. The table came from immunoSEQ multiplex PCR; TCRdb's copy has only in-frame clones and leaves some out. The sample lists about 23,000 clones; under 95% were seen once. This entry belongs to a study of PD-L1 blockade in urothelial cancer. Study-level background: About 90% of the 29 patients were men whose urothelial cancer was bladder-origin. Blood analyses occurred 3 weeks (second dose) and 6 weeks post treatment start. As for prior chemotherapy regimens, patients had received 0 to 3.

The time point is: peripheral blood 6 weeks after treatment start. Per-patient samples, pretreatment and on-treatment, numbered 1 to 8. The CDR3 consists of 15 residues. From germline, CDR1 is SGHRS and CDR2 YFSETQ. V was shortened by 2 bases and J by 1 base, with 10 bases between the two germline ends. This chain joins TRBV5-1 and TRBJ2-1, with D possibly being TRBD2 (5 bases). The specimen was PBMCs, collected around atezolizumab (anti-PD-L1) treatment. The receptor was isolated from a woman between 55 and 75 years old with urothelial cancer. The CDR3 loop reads CASSLEGRSYNEQFF. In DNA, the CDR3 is TGCGCCAGCAGCTTAGAGGGCAGGTCCTACAATGAGCAGTTCTTC.